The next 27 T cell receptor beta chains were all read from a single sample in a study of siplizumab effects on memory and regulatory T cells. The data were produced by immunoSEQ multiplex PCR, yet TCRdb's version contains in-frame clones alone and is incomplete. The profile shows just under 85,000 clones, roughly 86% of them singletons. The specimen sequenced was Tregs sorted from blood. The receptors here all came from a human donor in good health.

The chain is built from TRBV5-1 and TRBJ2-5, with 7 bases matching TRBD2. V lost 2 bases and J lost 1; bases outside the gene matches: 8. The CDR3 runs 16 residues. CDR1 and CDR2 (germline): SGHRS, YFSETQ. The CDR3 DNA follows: TGCGCCAGCAGCTTCTGGATTAGCGGGCTCCAAGAGACCCAGTACTTC. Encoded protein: CASSFWISGLQETQYF.

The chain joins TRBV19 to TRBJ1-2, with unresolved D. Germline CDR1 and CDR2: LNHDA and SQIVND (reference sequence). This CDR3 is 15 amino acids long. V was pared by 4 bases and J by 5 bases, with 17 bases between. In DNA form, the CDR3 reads TGTGCCAGTAGTACATCCCATAGCTGGGGATATGGCTACACCTTC. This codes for CASSTSHSWGYGYTF.

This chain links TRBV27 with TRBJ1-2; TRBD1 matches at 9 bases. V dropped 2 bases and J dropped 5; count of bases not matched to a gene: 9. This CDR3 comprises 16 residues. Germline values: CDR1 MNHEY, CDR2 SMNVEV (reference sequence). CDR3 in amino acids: CASSLKGTGLGYGYTF. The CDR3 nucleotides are TGTGCCAGCAGTTTAAAAGGGACAGGGCTCGGATATGGCTACACCTTC.

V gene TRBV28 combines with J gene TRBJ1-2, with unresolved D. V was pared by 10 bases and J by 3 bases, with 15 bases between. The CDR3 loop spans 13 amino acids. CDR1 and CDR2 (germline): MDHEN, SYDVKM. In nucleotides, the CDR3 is TGTGCCACCTTCCGATGGGAATACTATGGCTACACCTTC. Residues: CATFRWEYYGYTF.

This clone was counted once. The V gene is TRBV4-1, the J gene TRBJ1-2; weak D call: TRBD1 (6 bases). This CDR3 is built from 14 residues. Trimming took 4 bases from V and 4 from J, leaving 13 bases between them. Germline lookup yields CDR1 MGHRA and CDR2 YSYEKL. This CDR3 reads CASSPLQGSYGYTF. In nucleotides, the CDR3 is TGCGCCAGCAGCCCCCTACAGGGATCCTATGGCTACACCTTC.

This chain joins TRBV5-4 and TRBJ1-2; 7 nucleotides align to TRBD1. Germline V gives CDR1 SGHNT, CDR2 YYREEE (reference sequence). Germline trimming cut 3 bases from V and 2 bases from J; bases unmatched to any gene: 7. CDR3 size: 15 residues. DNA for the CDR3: TGTGCCAGCAGCTCAGGACAGGTCATCAACTATGGCTACACCTTC. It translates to CASSSGQVINYGYTF.

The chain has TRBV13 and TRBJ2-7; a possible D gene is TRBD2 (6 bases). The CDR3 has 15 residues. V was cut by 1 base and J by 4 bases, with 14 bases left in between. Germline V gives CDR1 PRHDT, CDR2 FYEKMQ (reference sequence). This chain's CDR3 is CASSLAGSLWYEQYF. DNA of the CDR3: TGTGCCAGCAGCTTAGCCGGGAGTTTGTGGTACGAGCAGTACTTC.

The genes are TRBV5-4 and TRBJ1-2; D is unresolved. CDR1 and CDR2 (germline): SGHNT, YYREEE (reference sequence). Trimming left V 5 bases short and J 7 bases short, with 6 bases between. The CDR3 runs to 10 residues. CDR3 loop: CASSGAGYTF. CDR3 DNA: TGTGCCAGCAGTGGAGCTGGCTACACCTTC.

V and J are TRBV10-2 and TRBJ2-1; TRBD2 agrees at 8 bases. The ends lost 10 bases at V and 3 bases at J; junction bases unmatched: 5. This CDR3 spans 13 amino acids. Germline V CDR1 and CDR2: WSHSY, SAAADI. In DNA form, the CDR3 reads TGCGCCACCAATAGCGGGGACTACAATGAGCAGTTCTTC. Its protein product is CATNSGDYNEQFF.

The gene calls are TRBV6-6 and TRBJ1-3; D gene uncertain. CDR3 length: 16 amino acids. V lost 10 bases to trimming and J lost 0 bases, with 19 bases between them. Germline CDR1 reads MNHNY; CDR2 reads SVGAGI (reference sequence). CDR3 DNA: TGTGCCACCGGATCCTGGCTGGGGAGCTCTGGAAACACCATATATTTT. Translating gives CATGSWLGSSGNTIYF.

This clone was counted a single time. The CDR3 spells CASSLQAGTDTQYF. The CDR3 DNA reads as TGTGCCAGCAGCCTTCAGGCGGGAACAGATACGCAGTATTTT. The genes are TRBV28 and TRBJ2-3; tentatively, D is TRBD2 (6 bases). CDR1 is MDHEN, CDR2 SYDVKM, per germline. The CDR3 is 14 residues long. Trimming cost V 6 bases and J 3 bases, with 13 bases left between them.

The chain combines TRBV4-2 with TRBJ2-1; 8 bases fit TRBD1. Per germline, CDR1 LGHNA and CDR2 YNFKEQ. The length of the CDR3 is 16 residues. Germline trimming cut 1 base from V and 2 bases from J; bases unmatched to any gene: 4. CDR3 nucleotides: TGTGCCAGCAGCCAAGTACCAGGGGGCGCCTACAATGAGCAGTTCTTC. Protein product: CASSQVPGGAYNEQFF.

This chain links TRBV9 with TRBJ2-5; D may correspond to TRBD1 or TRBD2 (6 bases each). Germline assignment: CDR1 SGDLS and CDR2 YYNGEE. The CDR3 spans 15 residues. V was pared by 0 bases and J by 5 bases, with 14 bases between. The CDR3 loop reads CASSVGQGRWETQYF. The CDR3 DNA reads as TGTGCCAGCAGCGTAGGGCAGGGGAGGTGGGAGACCCAGTACTTC.

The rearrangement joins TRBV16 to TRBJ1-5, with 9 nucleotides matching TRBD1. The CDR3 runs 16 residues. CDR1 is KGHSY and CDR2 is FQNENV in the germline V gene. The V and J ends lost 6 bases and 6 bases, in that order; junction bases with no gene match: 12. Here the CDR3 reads CASRVRDREGRQPQHF. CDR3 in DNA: TGTGCCAGCAGAGTAAGGGACAGGGAAGGGCGTCAGCCCCAGCATTTT.

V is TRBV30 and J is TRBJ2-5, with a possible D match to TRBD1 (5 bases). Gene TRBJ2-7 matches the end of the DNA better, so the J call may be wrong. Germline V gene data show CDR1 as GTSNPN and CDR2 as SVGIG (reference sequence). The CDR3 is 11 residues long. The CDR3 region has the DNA TGTGCCTGGACAGGGCCCTACGAGCAGTACTTC. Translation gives CAWTGPYEQYF.

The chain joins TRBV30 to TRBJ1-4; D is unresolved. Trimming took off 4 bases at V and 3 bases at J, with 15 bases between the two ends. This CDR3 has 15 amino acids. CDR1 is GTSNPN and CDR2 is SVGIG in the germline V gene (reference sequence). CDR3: CAWTKGKGPNEKLFF. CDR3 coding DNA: TGTGCCTGGACCAAAGGGAAAGGGCCTAATGAAAAACTGTTTTTT. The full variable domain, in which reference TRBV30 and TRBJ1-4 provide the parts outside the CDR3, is SQTIHQWPATLVQPVGSPLSLECTVEGTSNPNLYWYRQAAGRGLQLLFYSVGIGQISSEVPQNLSASRPQDRQFILSSKKLLLSDSGFYLCAWTKGKGPNEKLFFGSGTQLSVL.

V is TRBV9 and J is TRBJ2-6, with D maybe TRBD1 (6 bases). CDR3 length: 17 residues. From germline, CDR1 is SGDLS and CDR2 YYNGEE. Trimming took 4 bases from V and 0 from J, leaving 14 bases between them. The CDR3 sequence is CASSPRTGFSGANVLTF. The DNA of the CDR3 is TGTGCCAGCAGCCCAAGAACAGGGTTCTCTGGGGCCAACGTCCTGACTTTC.

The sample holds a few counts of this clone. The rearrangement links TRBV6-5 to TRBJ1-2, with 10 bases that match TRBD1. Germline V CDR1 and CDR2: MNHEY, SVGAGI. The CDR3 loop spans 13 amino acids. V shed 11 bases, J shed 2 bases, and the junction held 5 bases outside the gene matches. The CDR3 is CAVAGQGNYGYTF. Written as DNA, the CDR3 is TGTGCCGTAGCGGGACAGGGGAACTATGGCTACACCTTC.

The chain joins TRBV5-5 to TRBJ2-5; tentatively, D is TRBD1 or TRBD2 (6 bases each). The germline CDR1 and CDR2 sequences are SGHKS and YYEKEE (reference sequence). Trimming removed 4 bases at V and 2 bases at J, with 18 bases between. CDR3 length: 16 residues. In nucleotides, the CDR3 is TGTGCCAGCAGCCCTGGTTCGACAGGAGGGCAAGAGACCCAGTACTTC. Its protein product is CASSPGSTGGQETQYF.

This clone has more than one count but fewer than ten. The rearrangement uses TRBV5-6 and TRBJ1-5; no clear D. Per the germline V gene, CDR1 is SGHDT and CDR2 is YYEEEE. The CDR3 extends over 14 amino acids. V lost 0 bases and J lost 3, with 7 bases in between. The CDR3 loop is CASSLGSVNQPQHF. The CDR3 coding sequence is TGTGCCAGCAGCTTGGGCTCTGTCAATCAGCCCCAGCATTTT.

CDR3 amino acids: CASSPLDTQYF. CDR3 nucleotides: TGTGCCAGCAGCCCCCTAGATACGCAGTATTTT. J is TRBJ2-3 and V is TRBV11-2; D is unresolved. Trimming pared 5 bases from V and 5 bases from J, leaving 5 bases between. Looked up from germline, CDR1 is SGHAT and CDR2 is FQNNGV. The CDR3 is 11 amino acids.

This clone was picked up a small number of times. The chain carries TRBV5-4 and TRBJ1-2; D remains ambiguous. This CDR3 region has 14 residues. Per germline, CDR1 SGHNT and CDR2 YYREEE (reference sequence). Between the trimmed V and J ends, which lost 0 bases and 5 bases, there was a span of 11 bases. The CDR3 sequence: CASSLVTEMYGYTF. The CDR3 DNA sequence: TGTGCCAGCAGCTTGGTTACGGAGATGTATGGCTACACCTTC.

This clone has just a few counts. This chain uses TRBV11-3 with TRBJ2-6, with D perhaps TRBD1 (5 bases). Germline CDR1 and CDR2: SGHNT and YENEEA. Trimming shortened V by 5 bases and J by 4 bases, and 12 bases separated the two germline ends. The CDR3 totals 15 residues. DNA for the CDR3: TGTGCCAGCAGCCTAGGGGTTTCCGGGGCCAACGTCCTGACTTTC. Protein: CASSLGVSGANVLTF.

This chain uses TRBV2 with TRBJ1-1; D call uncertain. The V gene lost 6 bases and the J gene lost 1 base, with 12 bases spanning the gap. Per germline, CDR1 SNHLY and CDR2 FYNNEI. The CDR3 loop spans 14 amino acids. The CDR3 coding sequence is TGTGCCAGCAGGGGAAGGGAATGGAACACTGAAGCTTTCTTT. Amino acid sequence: CASRGREWNTEAFF.

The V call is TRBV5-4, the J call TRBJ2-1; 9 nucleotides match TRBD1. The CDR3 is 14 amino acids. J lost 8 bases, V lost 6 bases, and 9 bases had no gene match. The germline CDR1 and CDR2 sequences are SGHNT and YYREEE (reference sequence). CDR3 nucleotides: TGTGCCAGCACACAGGGGGCGTTTTTGGATGAGCAGTTCTTC. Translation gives CASTQGAFLDEQFF.

CDR3 DNA sequence: TGTGCCAGCAGTCTCGGGGGGGCGGAGACCCAGTACTTC. Amino acid sequence: CASSLGGAETQYF. The J gene is TRBJ2-5, the V gene TRBV5-4; 8 bases match TRBD2. The CDR3 loop spans 13 amino acids. The junction had 5 bases not matched to a gene; V was cut back by 5 bases and J by 5 bases. Germline V gives CDR1 SGHNT, CDR2 YYREEE (reference sequence).

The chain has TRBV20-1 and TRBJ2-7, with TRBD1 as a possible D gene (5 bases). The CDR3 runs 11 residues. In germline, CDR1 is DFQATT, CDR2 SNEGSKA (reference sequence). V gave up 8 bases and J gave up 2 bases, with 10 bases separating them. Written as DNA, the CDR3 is TGCAGTATCGAGACAGCCTACGAGCAGTACTTC. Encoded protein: CSIETAYEQYF.